This paragraph reports one T cell receptor beta chain. Its antigen remains unidentified. This sample was taken from a study of T cell responses to AZD1222 COVID-19 vaccine. Assay used: immunoSEQ multiplex PCR; TCRdb lists only in-frame clones, some missing. The sample records more than 140,000 clones, approximately 88% being singletons. Study-wide results and limits: Unmutated variant regions are reportedly the target of nearly half of TCRs that are spike-specific.

Germline V gene sequence: CDR1 MRHNA, CDR2 SNTAGT. This CDR3 has 18 amino acids. The V gene end was trimmed by 8 bases and the J gene end by 5 bases; junction bases not matched to a gene: 22. The sequence was obtained from an adult in good health. Sequences were derived from peripheral blood, sampled on day 0 of AZD1222 vaccination. This chain connects TRBV6-4 to TRBJ2-5; 8 positions agree with TRBD1. This CDR3 is CASRRIPVGDRKVETQYF. The CDR3, as DNA: TGTGCCAGCCGCAGGATTCCGGTGGGGGACAGGAAGGTGGAGACCCAGTACTTC.